Listed here are 5 T cell receptor beta chains from one sample, sequenced in a study of cytomegalovirus exposure and HLA in healthy donors. The study ran its PCR with 60 Vbeta and 13 Jbeta primers. Assay: immunoSEQ multiplex PCR; the TCRdb copy retains only in-frame clones and omits some. The sample includes 200,000 or so clones, more than 65% seen only once; the top ten take 3% to 4.5%. Sequencing was carried out using PBMCs. The source of these receptors is a middle-aged man in good health and CMV-seronegative.

The rearrangement links TRBV5-6 to TRBJ2-1, with TRBD2 as a possible D gene (5 bases). The germline V gene has CDR1 SGHDT and CDR2 YYEEEE. V was cut by 0 bases and J by 9 bases, with 13 bases left in between. This CDR3 comprises 14 residues. The DNA for the CDR3 is TGTGCCAGCAGCTTGGGACTAAGGCAAGGTGAGCAGTTCTTC. Encoded protein: CASSLGLRQGEQFF.

This clone appeared a few times. The chain is built from TRBV18 and TRBJ2-7, with TRBD1 identical over 11 bases. The V gene end was trimmed by 6 bases and the J gene end by 5 bases; junction bases not matched to a gene: 6. Germline V CDR1 and CDR2: KGHSH, LQKENI. The CDR3 loop spans 14 amino acids. CDR3 residues: CASSRDRGENEQYF. The CDR3 DNA follows: TGTGCCAGCTCTAGGGACAGGGGGGAGAACGAGCAGTACTTC.

J is TRBJ2-5 and V is TRBV27, with 9 bases fitting TRBD1. There are 14 residues in the CDR3. The V segment lost 5 bases and the J segment 9 bases; nucleotides outside the gene matches: 10. The V gene's germline CDR1 is MNHEY and CDR2 SMNVEV (reference sequence). This CDR3 reads CASSPDRGQFAQYF. DNA for the CDR3: TGTGCCAGCAGTCCGGACAGGGGTCAATTCGCCCAGTACTTC.

This sequence joins TRBV2 and TRBJ1-6; TRBD1 matches at 8 bases. V shed 4 bases, J shed 10 bases, and the junction held 6 bases outside the gene matches. Germline CDR1 is SNHLY and CDR2 is FYNNEI. The CDR3 is 14 amino acids. The CDR3 region is CASSVGQGGSPLHF. DNA of the CDR3: TGTGCCAGCAGTGTAGGACAGGGAGGCTCACCCCTCCACTTT.

The chain employs TRBV6-1 and TRBJ1-1; D might be TRBD1 (5 bases). Trimming took 3 bases from V and 10 from J, leaving 9 bases between them. Per the germline V gene, CDR1 is MNHNS and CDR2 is SASEGT. The CDR3 totals 11 residues. Written as DNA, the CDR3 is TGTGCCAGCAGTGAGATGGGGGGAGCTTTCTTT. This translates into CASSEMGGAFF.